The T cell receptor (beta chain) under discussion was sequenced for a study of T cell changes during pregnancy in multiple sclerosis. Method: immunoSEQ multiplex PCR; TCRdb's copy keeps in-frame clones and lacks some. The sample has about 64,000 clones; roughly 96% are singletons. The sample here was CD8+ T cells from peripheral blood mononuclear cells, taken after pregnancy. The source of this sequence is a female donor with multiple sclerosis, enrolled in a pregnancy study.

Here the CDR3 reads CATSREGLAVTSSYNEQFF. CDR3 DNA: TGTGCCACCAGCAGGGAAGGACTAGCGGTCACCAGCTCCTACAATGAGCAGTTCTTC. The chain recombines TRBV15 with TRBJ2-1; 10 bases are shared with TRBD2. The germline V gene encodes CDR1 LNHNV and CDR2 YYDKDF (reference sequence). CDR3 length: 19 residues. Trimming removed 3 bases from V and 0 bases from J; junction bases left unmatched: 11.